The TCR beta chain under discussion was sequenced for a study of blood T cell repertoires in COVID-19. Turning to the study itself: Whether acute or convalescent, the COVID-19 samples came from the United States, Italy and Spain.

Sequencing was performed with immunoSEQ multiplex PCR; in TCRdb, only in-frame clones are kept and a portion is missing. Among about 46,000 clones listed, 86% were seen once. This clone came up once. The receptor's source is a woman in her 50s who had recovered from COVID-19. The sequenced material came from PBMCs or T cells enriched from blood (not recorded which).

Here the CDR3 reads CASSQYRDQPQHF. The DNA of the CDR3 is TGTGCCAGCAGCCAATACAGGGATCAGCCCCAGCATTTT. The gene calls are TRBV6-2 or TRBV6-3 and TRBJ1-5, with a tentative D call TRBD1 (6 bases). Germline V gene data show CDR1 as MNHEY and CDR2 as SVGEGT. Trimming stripped 6 bases from V and 5 bases from J, with 11 bases between. CDR3 length: 13 amino acids.